This T cell receptor beta chain was identified during a study of blood T cell repertoires in COVID-19. Overall study: The samples span acute and convalescent COVID-19 from the United States, Italy and Spain. PBMCs, B-cell-depleted T cells, or T cells provided the cDNA or gDNA that made up the material.

The method was immunoSEQ multiplex PCR; TCRdb's version includes in-frame clones alone and lacks a portion of them. The table records about 14,000 clones, roughly 87% of them present only once. The CDR3 sequence is 17 residues long. This sequence joins TRBV12-2 and TRBJ2-1; the table's D call, TRBD2, has no DNA check behind it. TRBV12-2 is described as a pseudogene. The sample was peripheral blood. The receptor comes from a human donor in a cohort sampled during active COVID-19. CDR3 bases: TGTGCAAGTCGCGAACATATGGGTCGGGAGAGGGACAATGAGCAGTTCTTC. This encodes CASREHMGRERDNEQFF.